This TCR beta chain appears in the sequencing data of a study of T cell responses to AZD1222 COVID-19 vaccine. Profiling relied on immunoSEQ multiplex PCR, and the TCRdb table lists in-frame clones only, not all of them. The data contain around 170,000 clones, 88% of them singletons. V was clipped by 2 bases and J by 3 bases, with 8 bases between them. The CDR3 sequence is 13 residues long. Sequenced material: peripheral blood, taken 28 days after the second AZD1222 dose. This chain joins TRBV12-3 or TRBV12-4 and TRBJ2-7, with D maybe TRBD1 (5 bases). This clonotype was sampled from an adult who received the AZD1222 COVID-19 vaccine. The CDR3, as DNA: TGTGCCAGCAGTTTAAGGCAGGGCTACGAGCAGTACTTC. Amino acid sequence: CASSLRQGYEQYF.